These T cell receptor beta chains were read from a single sample in a study of human T cells and chemical hapten exposure. TCRdb itself ran the RACE reads through MiXCR, one entry per CDR3 protein. The sample lists around 75,000 distinct CDR3 sequences, 12% occurring once. The sample was whole blood, taken in connection with sensitization to the hapten diphenylcyclopropenone (DPC). The receptors here all came from a woman aged 60 to 75 with alopecia areata. Some clones in this sample may be carry-over from other donors' samples. Each CDR3 is given with its conserved first and last residue. Fields, in order: D gene, J gene, V gene, clone size, CDR3 protein, CDR3 DNA. The D gene is left open where the match is weak. Size is omitted from some rows. Given values are once, few, many or a class for expanded clones.

D: NA; J: TRBJ2-7; V: TRBV9; size: NA; CDR3: CASTTSSSSYEQYF; DNA: TGTGCCAGCACCACCTCTTCGAGCTCCTACGAGCAGTACTTC
D: NA; J: TRBJ2-3; V: TRBV7-3; size: NA; CDR3: CASSSNGPDGTQYF; DNA: TGTGCCAGCAGCTCTAATGGGCCGGATGGCACGCAGTATTTT
D: TRBD2; J: TRBJ2-5; V: TRBV5-1; size: NA; CDR3: CASRPDRGGRGETQYF; DNA: TGCGCCAGCAGACCCGACCGGGGGGGGCGCGGGGAGACCCAGTACTTC
D: NA; J: TRBJ2-7; V: TRBV11-2; size: many; CDR3: CASSLDPSYEQYF; DNA: TGTGCCAGCAGCTTAGATCCCAGCTACGAGCAGTACTTC
D: NA; J: TRBJ2-1; V: TRBV11-2; size: many; CDR3: CASSVGLVNEQFF; DNA: TGTGCCAGCAGCGTCGGGCTAGTCAATGAGCAGTTCTTC
D: TRBD2; J: TRBJ2-1; V: TRBV4-1; size: many; CDR3: CASSHGVGLADLEQFF; DNA: TGCGCCAGCAGCCACGGAGTCGGACTAGCTGATCTTGAGCAGTTCTTC
D: NA; J: TRBJ2-7; V: TRBV20-1; size: many; CDR3: CSASNPGSPSYEQYF; DNA: TGCAGTGCTAGTAACCCGGGGAGCCCCTCCTACGAGCAGTACTTC
D: NA; J: TRBJ1-1; V: TRBV29-1; size: many; CDR3: CSVTSVNTEAFF; DNA: TGCAGCGTTACATCCGTGAACACTGAAGCTTTCTTT
D: TRBD2; J: TRBJ2-1; V: TRBV11-1; size: NA; CDR3: CASSPSTSGGHNEQFF; DNA: TGTGCCAGCAGCCCGTCGACTAGCGGGGGACACAATGAGCAGTTCTTC
D: TRBD2; J: TRBJ2-3; V: TRBV20-1; size: few; CDR3: CSASPTSGGTDTQYF; DNA: TGCAGTGCTTCTCCGACTAGCGGGGGCACAGATACGCAGTATTTT
D: TRBD1; J: TRBJ1-2; V: TRBV2; size: many; CDR3: CASRDRGAAGYTF; DNA: TGTGCCAGCAGGGACAGGGGGGCCGCTGGCTACACCTTC
D: TRBD2; J: TRBJ2-7; V: TRBV18; size: many; CDR3: CASSPLFEQGTKEQYF; DNA: TGTGCCAGCTCACCACTATTTGAACAAGGGACTAAGGAGCAGTACTTC